The sequence of this T cell receptor (beta chain) was determined in a study of response to subunit inactivated influenza vaccine. Points from the study as a whole: Authors suggested few new T cells are recruited by each seasonal influenza vaccination.

MiXCR was run by TCRdb on the RT-PCR reads, yielding one entry per CDR3 protein. The sample carries hundreds of thousands of distinct CDR3 sequences, 18% recorded once. This clonotype was recorded a few times. No antigen is known for it. Germline CDR1 reads SGHTA; CDR2 reads FQGNSA. V lost 5 bases, J lost 3 bases, and 4 bases stayed unmatched. CDR3 length: 14 amino acids. This receptor was obtained from a man aged 50 to 60 who received an inactivated influenza vaccine. The chain couples TRBV7-2 to TRBJ1-5; 7 bases map to TRBD1. Sequences were derived from PBMCs from blood, sampled less than 6 days after vaccination. This CDR3 reads CASSHGQANQPQHF. The DNA for the CDR3 is TGTGCCAGCAGCCATGGACAGGCCAATCAGCCCCAGCATTTT. Full variable domain (remainder filled in from reference TRBV7-2 and TRBJ1-5): GAGVSQSPSNKVTEKGKDVELRCDPISGHTALYWYRQSLGQGLEFLIYFQGNSAPDKSGLPSDRFSAERTGGSVSTLTIQRTQQEDSAVYLCASSHGQANQPQHFGDGTRLSIL.